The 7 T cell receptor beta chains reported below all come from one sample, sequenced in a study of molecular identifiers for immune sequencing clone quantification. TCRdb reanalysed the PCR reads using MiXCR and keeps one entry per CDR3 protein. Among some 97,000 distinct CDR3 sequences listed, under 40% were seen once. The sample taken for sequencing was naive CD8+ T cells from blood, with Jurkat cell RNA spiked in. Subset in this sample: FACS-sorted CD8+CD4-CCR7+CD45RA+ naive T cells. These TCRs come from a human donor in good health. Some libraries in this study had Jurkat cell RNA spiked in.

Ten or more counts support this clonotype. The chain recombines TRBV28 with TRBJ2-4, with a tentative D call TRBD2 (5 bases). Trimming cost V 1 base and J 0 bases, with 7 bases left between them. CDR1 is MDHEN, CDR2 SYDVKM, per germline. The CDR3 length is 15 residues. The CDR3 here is CASSLSGVAKNIQYF. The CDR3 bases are TGTGCCAGCAGTTTATCCGGGGTAGCCAAAAACATTCAGTACTTC.

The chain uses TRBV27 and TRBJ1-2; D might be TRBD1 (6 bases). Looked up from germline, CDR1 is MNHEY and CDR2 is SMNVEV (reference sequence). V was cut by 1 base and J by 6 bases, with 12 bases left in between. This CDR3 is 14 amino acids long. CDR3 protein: CASSLFTGYDGYTF. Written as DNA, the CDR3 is TGTGCCAGCAGTTTATTCACAGGGTATGATGGCTACACCTTC.

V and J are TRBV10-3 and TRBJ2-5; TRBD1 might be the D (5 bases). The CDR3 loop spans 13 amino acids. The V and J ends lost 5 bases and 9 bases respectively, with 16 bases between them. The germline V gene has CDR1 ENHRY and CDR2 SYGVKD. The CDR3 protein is CAISSGLHEPQYF. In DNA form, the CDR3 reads TGTGCCATCAGTTCAGGGCTCCATGAGCCCCAGTACTTC.

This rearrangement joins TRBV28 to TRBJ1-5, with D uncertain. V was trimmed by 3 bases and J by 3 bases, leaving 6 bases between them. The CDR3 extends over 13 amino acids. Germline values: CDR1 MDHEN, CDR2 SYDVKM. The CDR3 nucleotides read TGTGCCAGCAGTTTGATGACCAATCAGCCCCAGCATTTT. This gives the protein CASSLMTNQPQHF.

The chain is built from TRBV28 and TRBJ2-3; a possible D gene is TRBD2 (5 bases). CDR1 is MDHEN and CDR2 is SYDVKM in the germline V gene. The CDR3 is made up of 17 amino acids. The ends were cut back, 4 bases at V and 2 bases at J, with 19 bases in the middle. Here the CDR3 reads CASSSTPVAFLTDTQYF. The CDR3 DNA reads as TGTGCCAGCAGTTCCACCCCGGTAGCGTTTCTCACAGATACGCAGTATTTT.

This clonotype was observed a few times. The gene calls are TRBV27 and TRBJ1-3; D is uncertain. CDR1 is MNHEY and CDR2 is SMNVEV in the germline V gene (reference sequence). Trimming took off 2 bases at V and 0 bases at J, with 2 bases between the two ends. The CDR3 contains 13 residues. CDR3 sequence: CASSLDSGNTIYF. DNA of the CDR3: TGTGCCAGCAGTTTAGACTCTGGAAACACCATATATTTT.

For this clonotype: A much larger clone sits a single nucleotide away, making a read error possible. CDR3 nucleotide sequence: TGTGCCAGCAGCTCCCCGGCCTCGCCGGGCACAGATACGCAGTATTTT. It translates to CASSSPASPGTDTQYF. The genes are TRBV7-8 and TRBJ2-3; D is ambiguous. The CDR3 is 16 residues long. The V end was cut by 4 bases, the J end by 1 base, with 15 bases between. The germline CDR1 and CDR2 sequences are SGHVS and FQNEAQ.